This T cell receptor (beta chain) comes out of a study of T cells after posttransplantation cyclophosphamide. The table lists this clone with many counts. Its antigen is not known. Busulfan-fludarabine conditioning, marrow transplant, and cyclophosphamide on days +3 and +4 were administered. Whole-study results and caveats: Blood and skin or GI T cell repertoires showed limited TRB overlap. Later post-transplant blood repertoires were often dominated by donor CD8+ memory clones. TRB clonality was highly associated with recipient CMV seropositivity and reactivation.

Some clones are missing from TCRdb's copy, which holds only in-frame ones; the method was immunoSEQ multiplex PCR. Recorded here are 5,700 or so clones, none singletons. This sample comprised PBMCs, obtained after allogeneic stem cell transplant with posttransplant cyclophosphamide. This receptor was obtained from a male patient aged 55-69 years who received an allogeneic stem cell transplant from a related donor, was CMV-positive, and had no GVHD. Some T cells may have come from the graft donor.

CDR3 in DNA: TGTGCCAGCAGCCCGCCGGAGGACACTGAAGCTTTCTTT. Translation gives CASSPPEDTEAFF. V is TRBV5-4 and J is TRBJ1-1, with no clear D. Trimming took off 4 bases at V and 3 bases at J, with 10 bases between the two ends. The V gene's germline CDR1 is SGHNT and CDR2 YYREEE (reference sequence). CDR3 length equals 13 residues.